This entry lists 30 T cell receptor beta chains sequenced from one sample in a study of blood T cell repertoires in COVID-19. Sequencing was performed with immunoSEQ multiplex PCR; in TCRdb, only in-frame clones are kept and a portion is missing. The top ten clones hold about 7.8% of a sample with 200,000 to 250,000 clones, about four fifths of them seen once. The sequencing sample was made of peripheral blood. All receptors derive from a woman older than 75 with COVID-19, enrolled during active disease.

The CDR3 spells CASSRGLAEYYEQYF. CDR3 DNA sequence: TGTGCCAGTAGTCGAGGACTAGCGGAGTACTACGAGCAGTACTTC. The V and J genes are TRBV19 and TRBJ2-7, with 10 bases aligning to TRBD2. Germline lookup yields CDR1 LNHDA and CDR2 SQIVND (reference sequence). CDR3 length equals 15 residues. Germline trimming cut 5 bases from V and 3 bases from J; bases unmatched to any gene: 7.

The rearrangement uses TRBV5-1 and TRBJ2-2, with a tentative D call TRBD2 (5 bases). This CDR3 comprises 13 residues. The V and J ends lost 7 bases and 7 bases respectively, with 14 bases between them. The germline CDR1 and CDR2 sequences are SGHRS and YFSETQ. This CDR3 is CASGVKGLGELFF. DNA for the CDR3: TGCGCCAGCGGGGTCAAAGGACTCGGGGAGCTGTTTTTT. The complete variable domain, with remaining parts taken from reference TRBV5-1 and TRBJ2-2, reads KAGVTQTPRYLIKTRGQQVTLSCSPISGHRSVSWYQQTPGQGLQFLFEYFSETQRNKGNFPGRFSGRQFSNSRSEMNVSTLELGDSALYLCASGVKGLGELFFGEGSRLTVL.

This clone was picked up a small number of times. J is TRBJ2-1 and V is TRBV2, with D uncertain. The V end was cut by 8 bases, the J end by 3 bases, with 2 bases between. The germline CDR1 and CDR2 sequences are SNHLY and FYNNEI. This CDR3 has 10 amino acids. The CDR3 is CASLYNEQFF. As DNA, the CDR3 is TGTGCCAGCCTCTACAATGAGCAGTTCTTC.

The V call is TRBV9, the J call TRBJ1-6; TRBD1 matches at 9 bases. Per the germline V gene, CDR1 is SGDLS and CDR2 is YYNGEE. V was pared by 3 bases and J by 6 bases, with 4 bases of the junction left unmatched. CDR3 length equals 15 residues. CDR3 amino acids: CASSERQGGNSPLHF. The CDR3 nucleotides are TGTGCCAGCAGCGAAAGACAGGGGGGTAATTCACCCCTCCACTTT.

CDR3 protein: CASSTGTHNTGELFF. The CDR3 nucleotides are TGTGCCAGCAGCACCGGGACACACAACACCGGGGAGCTGTTTTTT. This chain links TRBV11-2 with TRBJ2-2; a weak D match, TRBD1 (6 bases). V lost 5 bases and J 2 bases, leaving 12 bases between the germline ends. The V gene's germline CDR1 is SGHAT and CDR2 FQNNGV. The CDR3 extends over 15 amino acids.

J is TRBJ2-7 and V is TRBV5-1; 9 bases agree with TRBD1. The CDR3 loop spans 15 amino acids. V gave up 3 bases and J gave up 6 bases; unmatched junction bases: 10. Germline CDR1 and CDR2: SGHRS and YFSETQ. Here the CDR3 DNA reads TGCGCCAGCAGCTGGGGGGGACAGGGAGCGGGCGAGCAGTACTTC. This codes for CASSWGGQGAGEQYF. The full variable domain, with the rest looked up from reference TRBV5-1 and TRBJ2-7, is KAGVTQTPRYLIKTRGQQVTLSCSPISGHRSVSWYQQTPGQGLQFLFEYFSETQRNKGNFPGRFSGRQFSNSRSEMNVSTLELGDSALYLCASSWGGQGAGEQYFGPGTRLTVT.

The V and J genes are TRBV2 and TRBJ1-5; TRBD1 agrees at 9 bases. V shed 6 bases, J shed 3 bases, and the junction held 6 bases outside the gene matches. Germline V lookup: CDR1 SNHLY, CDR2 FYNNEI. This CDR3 is 15 amino acids long. As DNA, the CDR3 is TGTGCCAGCAGACAAAGGGACAGGGTCAATCAGCCCCAGCATTTT. Residues: CASRQRDRVNQPQHF.

V and J are TRBV29-1 and TRBJ1-1; 7 bases line up with TRBD1. Trimming cost V 1 base and J 6 bases; bases outside gene matches: 5. CDR1 is SQVTM and CDR2 is ANQGSEA in the germline V gene. The CDR3 sequence is 13 residues long. This chain's CDR3 is CSVEVGDRAEAFF. CDR3 nucleotides: TGCAGCGTTGAAGTTGGAGACAGGGCTGAAGCTTTCTTT.

CDR3 sequence reads: CAISEDSAYGYTF. The CDR3 coding sequence is TGTGCCATCAGTGAAGACAGCGCCTATGGCTACACCTTC. The chain carries TRBV10-3 and TRBJ1-2; a weak D match, TRBD1 (5 bases). Germline V CDR1 and CDR2: ENHRY, SYGVKD. This CDR3 region has 13 residues. V lost 3 bases, J lost 4 bases, and 9 bases lay in between.

The sample holds one count of this clone. The chain recombines TRBV5-1 with TRBJ1-2; 12 bases fit TRBD1. Trimming cost V 4 bases and J 6 bases; bases outside gene matches: 10. The CDR3 sequence is 16 residues long. In germline, CDR1 is SGHRS, CDR2 YFSETQ. The DNA of the CDR3 is TGCGCCAGCAGCCCGTCACCGGGACAGGGGGCTCATGGCTACACCTTC. Translation gives CASSPSPGQGAHGYTF.

The chain carries TRBV29-1 and TRBJ1-1; D ambiguous. Germline CDR1 and CDR2: SQVTM and ANQGSEA. There are 12 residues in the CDR3. Trimming took off 5 bases at V and 1 base at J, with 8 bases between the two ends. CDR3 sequence reads: CSVLLENTEAFF. CDR3 nucleotides: TGCAGCGTTCTGCTAGAGAACACTGAAGCTTTCTTT.

This chain joins TRBV19 and TRBJ1-2; no firm D call. The CDR3 length is 14 residues. CDR1 LNHDA and CDR2 SQIVND come from the germline V gene (reference sequence). Between the trimmed V and J ends, which lost 3 bases and 4 bases, there was a span of 12 bases. CDR3 nucleotides: TGTGCCAGTAGTATCCAGTTTAATGGCTATGGCTACACCTTC. It encodes CASSIQFNGYGYTF.

V and J are TRBV19 and TRBJ2-7; 12 nucleotides align to TRBD2. The germline V gene has CDR1 LNHDA and CDR2 SQIVND (reference sequence). V was clipped by 3 bases and J by 3 bases; unmatched bases: 6. The CDR3 length is 16 residues. This chain's CDR3 is CASSIWELAGGYEQYF. CDR3 in DNA: TGTGCCAGTAGTATCTGGGAACTAGCGGGAGGCTACGAGCAGTACTTC. Supplemented by reference TRBV19 and TRBJ2-7, the full variable domain reads DGGITQSPKYLFRKEGQNVTLSCEQNLNHDAMYWYRQDPGQGLRLIYYSQIVNDFQKGDIAEGYSVSREKKESFPLTVTSAQKNPTAFYLCASSIWELAGGYEQYFGPGTRLTVT.

CDR3 in amino acids: CASSSGQDGWRAFF. CDR3 bases: TGTGCCAGCAGCTCAGGACAGGATGGATGGCGAGCTTTCTTT. This rearrangement joins TRBV7-9 to TRBJ1-1; 7 bases align to TRBD1. The CDR3 runs to 14 residues. Losses at the gene ends were 4 bases for V and 10 bases for J; bases not matched to a gene: 12. Germline CDR1 SEHNR, CDR2 FQNEAQ (reference sequence).

The chain joins TRBV6-2 or TRBV6-3 to TRBJ2-5; 14 positions agree with TRBD2. Germline V CDR1 and CDR2: MNHEY, SVGEGT. V lost 5 bases and J lost 1; bases outside the gene matches: 9. This CDR3 is 18 amino acids long. Written as DNA, the CDR3 is TGTGCCAGCAGTAGTTGGAGTGGGACTAGCGGGGGCCAAGAGACCCAGTACTTC. As protein: CASSSWSGTSGGQETQYF.

The chain employs TRBV2 and TRBJ2-3, with D tentatively TRBD2 (7 bases). Germline values: CDR1 SNHLY, CDR2 FYNNEI. The CDR3 consists of 13 residues. Trimming pared 7 bases from V and 8 bases from J, leaving 16 bases between. The CDR3 region is CASNSMGGATQYF. DNA of the CDR3: TGTGCCAGCAACTCCATGGGGGGGGCTACGCAGTATTTT.

The chain combines TRBV9 with TRBJ2-3, with 9 bases identical to TRBD2. This CDR3 has 15 residues. Germline CDR1 SGDLS, CDR2 YYNGEE. V gave up 4 bases and J gave up 1 base; unmatched junction bases: 4. The CDR3 protein is CASSLSGGRTDTQYF. As DNA, the CDR3 is TGTGCCAGCAGCCTTAGCGGGGGTCGCACAGATACGCAGTATTTT.

This sequence joins TRBV10-1 and TRBJ2-3; 10 bases agree with TRBD2. CDR1 WNHNN and CDR2 SYGVQD come from the germline V gene (reference sequence). V was pared by 5 bases and J by 2 bases, with 4 bases of the junction left unmatched. The CDR3 runs 15 residues. CDR3: CASSRTSGATDTQYF. CDR3 bases: TGCGCCAGCAGTAGGACTAGCGGCGCCACAGATACGCAGTATTTT.

The chain links TRBV5-1 to TRBJ2-1; D is undetermined. Germline assignment: CDR1 SGHRS and CDR2 YFSETQ. This CDR3 has 15 residues. The V and J ends lost 1 base and 5 bases respectively, with 13 bases between them. The CDR3 DNA reads as TGCGCCAGCAGCTTGATGATCGCCACAGACAATGAGCAGTTCTTC. Protein: CASSLMIATDNEQFF.

The chain is built from TRBV7-2 and TRBJ1-1, with 8 bases fitting TRBD1. This CDR3 is 15 amino acids long. Losses at the gene ends were 1 base for V and 10 bases for J; bases not matched to a gene: 11. From germline, CDR1 is SGHTA and CDR2 FQGNSA. The CDR3 nucleotides are TGTGCCAGCAGCTTAGAGGGGACAGGCGCCAGGGCAGCTTTCTTT. Its translation: CASSLEGTGARAAFF.

The chain has TRBV5-6 and TRBJ1-5; possibly TRBD1 for D (5 bases). Trimming cost V 2 bases and J 7 bases, with 13 bases left between them. CDR3 length equals 14 residues. Looked up from germline, CDR1 is SGHDT and CDR2 is YYEEEE. The CDR3 DNA follows: TGTGCCAGCAGCTTCTTCAGGGCTGGGCAGCCCCAGCATTTT. Protein sequence: CASSFFRAGQPQHF. Variable domain in full (rest from reference TRBV5-6 and TRBJ1-5): DAGVTQSPTHLIKTRGQQVTLRCSPKSGHDTVSWYQQALGQGPQFIFQYYEEEERQRGNFPDRFSGHQFPNYSSELNVNALLLGDSALYLCASSFFRAGQPQHFGDGTRLSIL.

J is TRBJ2-7 and V is TRBV7-2; D might be TRBD2 (6 bases). The V gene's germline CDR1 is SGHTA and CDR2 FQGNSA. The V gene lost 8 bases and the J gene lost 0 bases, with 14 bases spanning the gap. This CDR3 spans 14 amino acids. CDR3 residues: CASHLFGSSYEQYF. The CDR3 DNA reads as TGTGCCAGCCACCTGTTCGGGAGCTCCTACGAGCAGTACTTC.

V is TRBV7-3 and J is TRBJ2-3; D unclear. This CDR3 has 13 residues. Germline lookup yields CDR1 SGHTA and CDR2 FQGTGA. Trimming took off 3 bases at V and 3 bases at J, with 7 bases between the two ends. The CDR3 is CASSFSSTDTQYF. The CDR3 DNA reads as TGTGCCAGCAGCTTTTCCTCTACAGATACGCAGTATTTT.

This clone has only one observation. The chain has TRBV2 and TRBJ1-2; 7 nucleotides line up with TRBD1. The germline CDR1 and CDR2 sequences are SNHLY and FYNNEI. V gave up 6 bases and J gave up 3 bases; unmatched junction bases: 4. The CDR3 spans 13 residues. The CDR3 region is CASRQGTDYGYTF. The CDR3 coding sequence is TGTGCCAGCAGACAGGGGACCGACTATGGCTACACCTTC. The variable domain in full, with the rest retrieved from reference TRBV2 and TRBJ1-2, is EPEVTQTPSHQVTQMGQEVILRCVPISNHLYFYWYRQILGQKVEFLVSFYNNEISEKSEIFDDQFSVERPDGSNFTLKIRSTKLEDSAMYFCASRQGTDYGYTFGSGTRLTVV.

V gene TRBV2 combines with J gene TRBJ2-1; 7 bases line up with TRBD1. The CDR3 covers 12 residues. Germline lookup yields CDR1 SNHLY and CDR2 FYNNEI. Trimming removed 8 bases from V and 4 bases from J; junction bases left unmatched: 2. The CDR3 loop is CASGDRYNEQFF. CDR3 DNA sequence: TGTGCCAGCGGGGACAGATACAATGAGCAGTTCTTC.

The chain combines TRBV3-1 (or the pseudogene TRBV3-2) with TRBJ2-7; possibly TRBD2 for D (5 bases). V lost 4 bases, J lost 3 bases, and 10 bases lay in between. Germline V lookup: CDR1 LGHDT, CDR2 YNNKEL (reference sequence). The CDR3 sequence is 13 residues long. The CDR3 sequence is CASSLRGYYEQYF. The CDR3 DNA is TGTGCCAGCAGCCTCCGGGGTTACTACGAGCAGTACTTC.

The chain is built from TRBV27 and TRBJ1-1, with D perhaps matching TRBD1 (5 bases). V was trimmed by 3 bases and J by 0 bases, leaving 8 bases between them. Germline CDR1 and CDR2: MNHEY and SMNVEV (reference sequence). The CDR3 consists of 14 residues. The CDR3, as DNA: TGTGCCAGCAGTTTTGGGGGGGTGAACACTGAAGCTTTCTTT. It translates to CASSFGGVNTEAFF.

This clone was seen just once. This chain joins TRBV9 and TRBJ1-3, with 8 bases that match TRBD1. Germline V gene sequence: CDR1 SGDLS, CDR2 YYNGEE. This CDR3 contains 16 residues. The V and J ends lost 4 bases and 1 base, in that order; junction bases with no gene match: 7. CDR3 region: CASSLGTGPSGNTIYF. In DNA form, the CDR3 reads TGTGCCAGCAGCCTTGGGACAGGACCATCTGGAAACACCATATATTTT.

The chain carries TRBV18 and TRBJ1-2; TRBD1 matches at 8 bases. This CDR3 comprises 15 residues. J was trimmed by 7 bases and V by 0 bases; bases with no gene match: 7. Germline V gives CDR1 KGHSH, CDR2 LQKENI. DNA for the CDR3: TGTGCCAGCTCACCACCGGTCCAGGGGGCGCGTGGCTACACCTTC. It codes for CASSPPVQGARGYTF.

The chain recombines TRBV6-2 or TRBV6-3 with TRBJ1-2; TRBD1 might be the D (5 bases). CDR3 length: 12 amino acids. In germline, CDR1 is MNHEY, CDR2 SVGEGT. Trimming took off 4 bases at V and 7 bases at J, with 10 bases between the two ends. Here the CDR3 reads CASSLGVGGYTF. In DNA form, the CDR3 reads TGTGCCAGCAGTTTAGGGGTCGGTGGCTACACCTTC.